The entry that follows covers one T cell receptor beta chain sequence. The antigen is unknown. The entry originates in a study of response to subunit inactivated influenza vaccine. General observations from the study: With each seasonal influenza vaccination, the authors suggested, few new T cells are recruited.

The germline CDR1 and CDR2 sequences are LGHNT and FRNRAP. The CDR3 sequence is 19 residues long. V lost 3 bases to trimming and J lost 9 bases; unmatched junction nucleotides: 22. TCRdb re-called the RT-PCR reads with MiXCR, one entry per CDR3 protein. The sample includes more than 700,000 distinct CDR3 sequences, around 20% of them seen just once. The receptor was derived from a man between 45 and 60 years old who received an inactivated influenza vaccine. The starting material was PBMCs from blood, obtained roughly 5 days after vaccination. The chain links TRBV12-5 to TRBJ2-1, with 8 positions matching TRBD1. CDR3 nucleotides: TGTGCTAGTGGTTTTGGAATCCGGTCTGACAGGGGTGATTTGGGTGAGCAGTTCTTC. Translated: CASGFGIRSDRGDLGEQFF.